The clone carrying this T cell receptor (beta chain) was picked up many times. Its target is not known. RNA transcripts served as the template for amplifying TCR beta CDR3 regions. First-round RT-PCR targeting the TCR CDR3 was performed with the HTBI primer set. One entry per CDR3 protein, called by TCRdb with MiXCR from the multiplex PCR reads. In the table there are roughly 710,000 distinct CDR3 sequences, roughly a third of which are singletons. Trimming removed 4 bases at V and 8 bases at J, with 18 bases between. Germline V gene sequence: CDR1 SGDLS, CDR2 YYNGEE. The CDR3 length is 14 residues. The sample belongs to a study of T cells in Graves' hyperthyroidism and ophthalmopathy. Overall study findings and caveats: Peripheral blood also featured most of the thyroid clonotypes expanded above 0.001.

Graves' hyperthyroidism qualified as stable when ophthalmopathy did not progress within 18 months. Pregnant or lactating patients were excluded, as were those with uncontrolled infection or other autoimmune disease. The sample taken for sequencing was blood. This TCR derives from a woman aged 40 to 55 with Graves' hyperthyroidism. The chain links TRBV9 to TRBJ1-2; D is unresolved. The CDR3, as DNA: TGTGCCAGCAGCCTCCGCGGACTCACCGAGGGCTACACCTTC. The encoded protein is CASSLRGLTEGYTF.